These 24 T cell receptor beta chains were all obtained from the same sample, sequenced in a study of T cells in Graves' hyperthyroidism and ophthalmopathy. TCR beta CDR3 regions were amplified from RNA. During a first-round RT-PCR of the TCR CDR3, the HTBI primer set was used. TCRdb re-called the multiplex PCR reads through MiXCR, storing one row per CDR3 protein. The table includes fewer than 550,000 distinct CDR3 sequences, 15% to 18% detected once. Sequencing was done on a sample of blood. Source of these receptors: a woman aged 18-30 years with Graves' hyperthyroidism.

Ten or more counts support this clonotype. V gene TRBV18 combines with J gene TRBJ2-7; D is unresolved. Deletions cut 0 bases from V and 5 bases from J, with 8 bases between. Per germline, CDR1 KGHSH and CDR2 LQKENI. The CDR3 sequence is 13 residues long. CDR3 in amino acids: CASSPPGFNEQYF. The CDR3 DNA follows: TGTGCCAGCTCACCACCAGGGTTTAACGAGCAGTACTTC.

The chain has TRBV10-3 and TRBJ2-1, with 8 positions matching TRBD1. J was trimmed by 4 bases and V by 0 bases; bases with no gene match: 5. Germline V CDR1 and CDR2: ENHRY, SYGVKD. The CDR3 spans 16 residues. The CDR3 region is CAISESSGTGYNEQFF. Written as DNA, the CDR3 is TGTGCCATCAGTGAGTCCTCCGGGACAGGTTACAATGAGCAGTTCTTC.

This clonotype appeared a few times. The chain joins TRBV20-1 to TRBJ2-2; tentatively, D is TRBD1 (6 bases). Trimming shortened V by 5 bases and J by 6 bases, and 10 bases separated the two germline ends. CDR3 length: 12 residues. The germline V gene has CDR1 DFQATT and CDR2 SNEGSKA (reference sequence). The CDR3 DNA follows: TGCAGTGCTCTCGACAGGTCCGGGGAGCTGTTTTTT. Its translation: CSALDRSGELFF.

This clonotype was counted ten times or more. This chain connects TRBV20-1 to TRBJ2-7, with D uncertain. This CDR3 contains 13 residues. Germline lookup yields CDR1 DFQATT and CDR2 SNEGSKA (reference sequence). The V end was cut by 1 base, the J end by 6 bases, with 13 bases between. CDR3 sequence: CSARGVKVAEQYF. CDR3 DNA sequence: TGCAGTGCTAGAGGGGTCAAGGTGGCCGAGCAGTACTTC.

This clonotype has a count of ten or more. CDR3 residues: CASRPGTSGGETQYF. CDR3 coding DNA: TGTGCCAGCAGGCCCGGGACTAGCGGGGGAGAGACCCAGTACTTC. This rearrangement joins TRBV12-3 or TRBV12-4 to TRBJ2-5; TRBD2 matches at 14 bases. J lost 4 bases, V lost 6 bases, and 4 bases had no gene match. The CDR3 is 15 residues long.

This clonotype came up many times. The J gene is TRBJ2-1, the V gene TRBV5-1; D call uncertain. Trimming took off 3 bases at V and 6 bases at J, with 13 bases between the two ends. The CDR3 covers 14 residues. Per germline, CDR1 SGHRS and CDR2 YFSETQ. CDR3 bases: TGCGCCAGCAGCTGGGGTCTACAAAGCAATGAGCAGTTCTTC. Residues: CASSWGLQSNEQFF.

This chain links TRBV29-1 with TRBJ1-4; 10 nucleotides align to TRBD1. Trimming at V came to 5 bases and at J to 6 bases, leaving 3 bases not matched to a gene. Looked up from germline, CDR1 is SQVTM and CDR2 is ANQGSEA. This CDR3 contains 13 residues. The CDR3 nucleotides read TGCAGCGTTAGACAGGGGGCGCATGAAAAACTGTTTTTT. This encodes CSVRQGAHEKLFF.

V and J are TRBV3-1 and TRBJ2-3, with a weak D call TRBD2 (5 bases). The V end lost 1 base, the J end lost 2 bases, and 13 bases lay between the germline ends. Germline V gives CDR1 LGHDT, CDR2 YNNKEL (reference sequence). The CDR3 loop spans 16 amino acids. Written as DNA, the CDR3 is TGTGCCAGCAGCCAAGCGGGGTTAGCGCCCACAGATACGCAGTATTTT. This codes for CASSQAGLAPTDTQYF.

The chain joins TRBV4-1 to TRBJ1-2; a possible D gene is TRBD1 (5 bases). The germline V and J ends were trimmed by 1 base and 8 bases, with 17 bases remaining between them. The length of the CDR3 is 15 residues. Germline-derived CDR1 and CDR2 are MGHRA and YSYEKL. The CDR3, as DNA: TGCGCCAGCAGCCAAGCTTCGGGCAGGGCGGGGGGCTACACCTTC. Amino acids: CASSQASGRAGGYTF.

This clonotype was recorded many times. This sequence joins TRBV2 and TRBJ2-3; D is unclear. The CDR3 extends over 14 amino acids. Germline lookup yields CDR1 SNHLY and CDR2 FYNNEI. Trimming pared 3 bases from V and 1 base from J, leaving 8 bases between. The CDR3 is CASSEGMGTDTQYF. The CDR3 DNA follows: TGTGCCAGCAGTGAGGGCATGGGCACAGATACGCAGTATTTT.

This clonotype appeared many times. The rearrangement links TRBV3-1 to TRBJ2-1; 7 bases line up with TRBD2. Trimming removed 2 bases from V and 2 bases from J; junction bases left unmatched: 18. Germline CDR1 is LGHDT and CDR2 is YNNKEL (reference sequence). This CDR3 comprises 20 residues. For the CDR3, the DNA is TGTGCCAGCAGCCAATTGTACCCGACGGTGGGGGGGAGCGCCTACAATGAGCAGTTCTTC. Its translation is CASSQLYPTVGGSAYNEQFF.

The sample holds one count of this clonotype. The rearrangement links TRBV11-2 to TRBJ2-5; a possible D gene is TRBD2 (6 bases). The CDR3 contains 14 residues. From germline, CDR1 is SGHAT and CDR2 FQNNGV. The V and J ends lost 5 bases and 7 bases respectively, with 17 bases between them. CDR3 nucleotides: TGTGCCAGCAGCCCCAGCGGAGGGCCGGGGACCCAGTACTTC. This translates into CASSPSGGPGTQYF.

This clonotype was picked up many times. The rearrangement joins TRBV2 to TRBJ2-3; possibly TRBD2 for D (5 bases). CDR1 SNHLY and CDR2 FYNNEI come from the germline V gene. V lost 2 bases and J lost 9, with 15 bases in between. The CDR3 consists of 14 residues. The CDR3 DNA is TGTGCCAGCAGTGAATTGGTGGTTGGAGGCACGCAGTATTTT. It specifies CASSELVVGGTQYF.

In this sample, this clonotype turned up many times. The rearrangement uses TRBV12-3 or TRBV12-4 and TRBJ2-1; D gene unclear. V dropped 6 bases and J dropped 8 bases, with 14 bases sitting between them. There are 13 residues in the CDR3. CDR3 DNA sequence: TGTGCCAGCAGCCTCGGAACGGGTGATGAGCAGTTCTTC. This gives the protein CASSLGTGDEQFF.

The chain joins TRBV12-3 or TRBV12-4 to TRBJ1-5; TRBD1 might be the D (5 bases). This CDR3 has 13 amino acids. The ends were cut back, 1 base at V and 15 bases at J, with 16 bases in the middle. CDR3 loop: CASSLGGLAERHF. CDR3 bases: TGTGCCAGCAGTTTAGGGGGACTAGCGGAGCGGCATTTT.

Comments on this clonotype: This could be a read error, since a much larger clone is one nucleotide away. The chain's CDR3 is CAWVQAGNTIYF. DNA of the CDR3: TGTGCCTGGGTTCAAGCGGGAAACACCATATATTTT. J is TRBJ1-3 and V is TRBV30; D is unclear. Trimming cost V 5 bases and J 4 bases, with 9 bases left between them. The CDR3 has 12 amino acids. In germline, CDR1 is GTSNPN, CDR2 SVGIG (reference sequence).

Ten or more counts support this clonotype. The CDR3 bases are TGTGCCAGCAGTGACTCCTCCGACGAGAGGGGTGACACCGGGGAGCTGTTTTTT. Encoded protein: CASSDSSDERGDTGELFF. The rearrangement joins TRBV6-4 to TRBJ2-2; possibly TRBD1 or TRBD2 for D (5 bases each). With 0 bases removed from V and 3 bases from J, the gap between germline ends came to 17 bases. CDR1 MRHNA and CDR2 SNTAGT come from the germline V gene. The CDR3 has 18 residues.

The V gene is TRBV11-2, the J gene TRBJ2-2; D not certain. CDR1 SGHAT and CDR2 FQNNGV come from the germline V gene. Trimming cost V 2 bases and J 6 bases, with 7 bases left between them. The CDR3 loop spans 13 amino acids. The CDR3 protein is CASSLLVAGELFF. The CDR3 nucleotides read TGTGCCAGCAGCTTATTAGTGGCCGGGGAGCTGTTTTTT.

This clonotype was seen more than once but under ten times. V gene TRBV4-1 combines with J gene TRBJ1-3; D unresolved. The CDR3 runs to 16 residues. Per the germline V gene, CDR1 is MGHRA and CDR2 is YSYEKL. Deletions cut 0 bases from V and 0 bases from J, with 9 bases between. In nucleotides, the CDR3 is TGCGCCAGCAGCCAAGAAGACTTCTACTCTGGAAACACCATATATTTT. Its protein is CASSQEDFYSGNTIYF.

This clonotype was counted many times. The J gene is TRBJ1-2, the V gene TRBV12-3 or TRBV12-4, with D unresolved. Trimming took off 5 bases at V and 3 bases at J, with 4 bases between the two ends. This CDR3 region has 11 residues. CDR3 nucleotide sequence: TGTGCCAGCAGTGGGTACTATGGCTACACCTTC. Translation gives CASSGYYGYTF.

This sequence joins TRBV11-3 and TRBJ2-1; 8 nucleotides agree with TRBD2. Germline lookup yields CDR1 SGHNT and CDR2 YENEEA. Germline trimming cut 3 bases from V and 6 bases from J; bases unmatched to any gene: 4. CDR3 length equals 14 residues. CDR3 coding DNA: TGTGCCAGCAGCTTGGGACTAGAAGGCAATGAGCAGTTCTTC. This codes for CASSLGLEGNEQFF.

The chain uses TRBV28 and TRBJ2-1; a weak D match, TRBD1 (5 bases). The ends were cut back, 1 base at V and 8 bases at J, with 15 bases in the middle. Germline values: CDR1 MDHEN, CDR2 SYDVKM. This CDR3 spans 15 amino acids. CDR3: CASSLFGQGGYEQFF. CDR3 bases: TGTGCCAGCAGTTTATTCGGCCAGGGTGGGTATGAGCAGTTCTTC.

This clonotype was detected ten times or more. The chain recombines TRBV6-1 with TRBJ2-5; 13 nucleotides match TRBD2. The CDR3 consists of 15 residues. In germline, CDR1 is MNHNS, CDR2 SASEGT. With 7 bases clipped from V and 2 bases from J, the junction kept 4 bases outside the gene matches. The CDR3 region has the DNA TGTGCCAGCAATGGACTAGCGGGGGTTCAAGAGACCCAGTACTTC. It encodes CASNGLAGVQETQYF.

This clonotype was counted at least ten times. The genes are TRBV28 and TRBJ2-7; the D is unclear. This CDR3 is built from 12 residues. V gave up 5 bases and J gave up 7 bases, with 12 bases separating them. CDR1 is MDHEN and CDR2 is SYDVKM in the germline V gene. The CDR3 here is CASSDHLQEQYF. CDR3 in DNA: TGTGCCAGCAGTGACCACCTACAGGAGCAGTACTTC.